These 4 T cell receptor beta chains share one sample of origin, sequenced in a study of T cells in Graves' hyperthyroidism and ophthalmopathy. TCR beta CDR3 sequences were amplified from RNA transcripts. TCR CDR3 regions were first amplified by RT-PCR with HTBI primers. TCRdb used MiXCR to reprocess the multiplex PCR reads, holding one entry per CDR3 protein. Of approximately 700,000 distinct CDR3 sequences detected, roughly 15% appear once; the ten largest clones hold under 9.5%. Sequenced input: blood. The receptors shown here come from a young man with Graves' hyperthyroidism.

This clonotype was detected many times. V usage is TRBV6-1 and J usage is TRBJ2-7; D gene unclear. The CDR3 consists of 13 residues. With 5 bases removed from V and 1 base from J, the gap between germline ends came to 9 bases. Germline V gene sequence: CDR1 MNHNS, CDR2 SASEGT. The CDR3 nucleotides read TGTGCCAGCAGTTACGCGGAGTCCTACGAGCAGTACTTC. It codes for CASSYAESYEQYF.

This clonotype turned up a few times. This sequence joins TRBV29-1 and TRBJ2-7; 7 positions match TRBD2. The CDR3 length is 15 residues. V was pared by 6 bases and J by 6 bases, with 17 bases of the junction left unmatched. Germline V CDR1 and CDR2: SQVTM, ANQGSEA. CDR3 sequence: CSVPRGEPGGLEQYF. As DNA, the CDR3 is TGCAGCGTACCACGGGGGGAACCCGGGGGACTCGAGCAGTACTTC.

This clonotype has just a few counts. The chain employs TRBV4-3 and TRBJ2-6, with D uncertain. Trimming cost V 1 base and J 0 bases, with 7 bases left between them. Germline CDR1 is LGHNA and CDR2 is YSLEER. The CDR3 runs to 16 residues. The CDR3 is CASSQGQISGANVLTF. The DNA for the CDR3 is TGCGCCAGCAGCCAAGGGCAAATCTCTGGGGCCAACGTCCTGACTTTC.

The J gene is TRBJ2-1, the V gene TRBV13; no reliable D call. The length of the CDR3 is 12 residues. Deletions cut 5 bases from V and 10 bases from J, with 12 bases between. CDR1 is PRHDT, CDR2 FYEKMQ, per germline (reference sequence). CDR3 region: CASSPTPLEQFF. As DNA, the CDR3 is TGTGCCAGCAGCCCTACCCCTCTGGAGCAGTTCTTC. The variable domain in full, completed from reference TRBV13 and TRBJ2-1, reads AAGVIQSPRHLIKEKRETATLKCYPIPRHDTVYWYQQGPGQDPQFLISFYEKMQSDKGSIPDRFSAQQFSDYHSELNMSSLELGDSALYFCASSPTPLEQFFGPGTRLTVL.